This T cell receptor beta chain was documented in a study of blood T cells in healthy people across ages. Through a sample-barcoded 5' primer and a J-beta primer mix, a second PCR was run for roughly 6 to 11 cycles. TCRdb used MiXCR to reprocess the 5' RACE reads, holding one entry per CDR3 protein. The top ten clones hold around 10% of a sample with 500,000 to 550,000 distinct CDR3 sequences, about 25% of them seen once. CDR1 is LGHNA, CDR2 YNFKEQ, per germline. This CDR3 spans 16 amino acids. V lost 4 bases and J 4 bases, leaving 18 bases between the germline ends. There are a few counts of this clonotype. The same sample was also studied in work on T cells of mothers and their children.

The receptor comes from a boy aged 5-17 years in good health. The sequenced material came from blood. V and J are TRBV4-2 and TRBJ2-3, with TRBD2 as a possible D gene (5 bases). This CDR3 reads CASSPYTTDWADTQYF. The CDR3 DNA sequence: TGTGCCAGCAGCCCGTACACAACGGACTGGGCAGATACGCAGTATTTT.